These T cell receptor beta chains were read from a single sample in a study of a mutant IDH1 vaccine in newly diagnosed glioma. The method was immunoSEQ multiplex PCR; TCRdb's version includes in-frame clones alone and lacks a portion of them. This sample yields about 98,000 clones, of which about 87% are seen a single time; roughly 0.54% belongs to the top ten. Sequencing used PBMCs, obtained from a glioma patient treated with radiotherapy, temozolomide or both. Every receptor here comes from a woman aged 45-65 years with glioma. Each CDR3 is given with its conserved first and last residue. D genes are given only for firm matches. Clone size is not always given. Where it is, it says once, few, many or a class for expanded clones.

size	D	V	J	CDR3	DNA
NA	NA	TRBV5-4	TRBJ2-5	CASTTNQAGYGETQYF	TGTGCCAGCACCACGAACCAGGCTGGGTACGGAGAGACCCAGTACTTC
NA	NA	TRBV18	TRBJ1-5	CASSPTEGQQPQHF	TGTGCCAGCTCACCAACAGAGGGGCAACAGCCCCAGCATTTT
NA	NA	TRBV20-1	TRBJ2-7	CSAARNEQYF	TGCAGTGCCGCGCGAAACGAGCAGTACTTC
NA	TRBD1	TRBV27	TRBJ1-6	CASSLTRDSLYNSPLHF	TGTGCCAGCAGTCTAACGCGGGACAGCCTCTATAATTCACCCCTCCACTTT
NA	NA	TRBV28	TRBJ1-5	CASSFAGSHSNQPQHF	TGTGCCAGCAGTTTCGCTGGCTCACATAGCAATCAGCCCCAGCATTTT
NA	TRBD1	TRBV9	TRBJ2-3	CASSVADRGMKDTQYF	TGTGCCAGCAGCGTAGCCGACAGGGGGATGAAAGATACGCAGTATTTT
NA	NA	TRBV6-1	TRBJ2-1	CASSILDPQNEQFF	TGTGCCAGCAGTATACTGGACCCTCAGAATGAGCAGTTCTTC
NA	TRBD2	TRBV13	TRBJ2-2	CASSLPGGQTGELFF	TGTGCCAGCAGCTTACCGGGAGGGCAAACCGGGGAGCTGTTTTTT
NA	NA	TRBV6-1	TRBJ1-5	CASSDDSGLGYSNQPQHF	TGTGCCAGCAGTGACGATTCAGGTCTGGGATATAGCAATCAGCCCCAGCATTTT
NA	NA	TRBV27	TRBJ1-5	CASSLSKDQPQHF	TGTGCCAGCAGTTTATCTAAGGATCAGCCCCAGCATTTT
NA	TRBD2	TRBV9	TRBJ2-5	CASSTTTGGRLETQYF	TGTGCCAGCAGCACCACGACTGGCGGGAGACTAGAGACCCAGTACTTC
once	TRBD1	TRBV10-2	TRBJ1-1	CASRFRDRGTEAFF	TGCGCCAGCAGATTCCGGGACAGGGGAACTGAAGCTTTCTTT
once	TRBD2	TRBV28	TRBJ2-1	CASTLGGPPYNEQFF	TGTGCCAGCACCTTGGGAGGGCCACCCTACAATGAGCAGTTCTTC
NA	NA	TRBV7-3	TRBJ2-1	CASSLAAATPPYNEQFF	TGTGCCAGCAGCTTAGCGGCGGCAACTCCTCCTTACAATGAGCAGTTCTTC
NA	NA	TRBV10-2	TRBJ1-1	CASRRSRNTEAFF	TGCGCCAGCAGGAGGTCCAGGAACACTGAAGCTTTCTTT
NA	NA	TRBV28	TRBJ2-3	CASSRDRAGTTLYF	TGTGCCAGCAGCCGAGACAGGGCCGGGACTACCCTGTATTTT
NA	TRBD1	TRBV5-1	TRBJ1-2	CASSLGGQALANYGYTF	TGCGCCAGCAGCTTGGGTGGACAGGCCCTTGCTAACTATGGCTACACCTTC
NA	NA	TRBV6-1	TRBJ2-7	CASSEVGTAYYEQYF	TGTGCCAGCAGTGAAGTTGGGACCGCCTACTACGAGCAGTACTTC
few	NA	TRBV10-3	TRBJ2-1	CAISESFPLSRGFNEQFF	TGTGCCATCAGTGAGTCTTTCCCACTGAGTAGAGGGTTCAATGAGCAGTTCTTC
NA	NA	TRBV9	TRBJ2-3	CASSVEDFTDTQYF	TGTGCCAGCAGCGTAGAGGACTTTACAGATACGCAGTATTTT
NA	NA	TRBV2	TRBJ2-3	CASTQVTTTDTQYF	TGTGCCAGCACCCAGGTGACTACCACAGATACGCAGTATTTT
once	NA	TRBV6-5	TRBJ2-1	CASRIPFYNEQFF	TGTGCCAGCAGGATTCCTTTCTACAATGAGCAGTTCTTC
NA	NA	TRBV5-1	TRBJ2-7	CASSSSETVTPNEQYF	TGTGCCAGCAGCTCGAGCGAAACCGTAACTCCTAACGAGCAGTACTTC
few	NA	TRBV20-1	TRBJ1-4	CSAGEAEKLFF	TGCAGTGCAGGGGAGGCTGAAAAACTGTTTTTT
NA	NA	TRBV10-2	TRBJ2-5	CATRAGTYNPQETQYF	TGCGCCACCAGAGCTGGGACCTACAACCCCCAAGAGACCCAGTACTTC
once	TRBD1	TRBV28	TRBJ1-2	CASSLGQGAPRGYTF	TGTGCCAGCAGTTTAGGACAGGGGGCGCCTCGGGGCTACACCTTC
once	TRBD1	TRBV7-3	TRBJ2-7	CASSLGQGHPYEQYF	TGTGCCAGCAGCTTGGGACAGGGGCATCCTTACGAGCAGTACTTC
NA	TRBD2	TRBV9	TRBJ2-7	CASSAGLGTYEQYF	TGTGCCAGCAGCGCGGGACTAGGAACCTACGAGCAGTACTTC
NA	NA	TRBV6-4	TRBJ1-5	CASSDQPQHF	TGTGCCAGCAGTGACCAGCCCCAGCATTTT
NA	TRBD1	TRBV9	TRBJ1-1	CASSVGDSSHTEAFF	TGTGCCAGCAGCGTGGGGGACAGCTCCCATACTGAAGCTTTCTTT
NA	NA	TRBV10-3	TRBJ1-5	CAISEHSLGRNQPQHF	TGTGCCATCAGTGAGCACTCTTTGGGGAGGAATCAGCCCCAGCATTTT
NA	NA	TRBV18	TRBJ1-5	CASSPPNGGAGLNQPQHF	TGTGCCAGCTCACCACCGAATGGGGGAGCGGGCCTTAATCAGCCCCAGCATTTT
once	NA	TRBV28	TRBJ2-7	CASSPRSSSAYEQYF	TGTGCCAGCAGCCCCAGGTCCTCCTCGGCCTACGAGCAGTACTTC
NA	NA	TRBV28	TRBJ1-2	CASTGTTYGYTF	TGTGCCAGCACCGGGACAACCTATGGCTACACCTTC
NA	TRBD1	TRBV5-1	TRBJ2-7	CASSVSGQGDQYF	TGCGCCAGCAGCGTATCGGGACAGGGAGATCAGTACTTC
NA	NA	TRBV7-8	TRBJ2-4	CASSRAWVETNIQYF	TGTGCCAGCAGCCGGGCGTGGGTAGAAACAAACATTCAGTACTTC
NA	NA	TRBV19	TRBJ2-7	CASSRPDRYEQYF	TGTGCCAGTAGCCGCCCCGACAGGTACGAGCAGTACTTC
NA	TRBD2	TRBV5-1	TRBJ2-7	CASSLGTSDPYEQYF	TGCGCCAGCAGCTTAGGGACTAGCGATCCCTACGAGCAGTACTTC
NA	NA	TRBV7-9	TRBJ2-7	CASSQAGYEQYF	TGTGCCAGCAGCCAGGCTGGGTACGAGCAGTACTTC
NA	NA	TRBV10-3	TRBJ1-2	CAIRTDGYYGYTF	TGTGCCATCAGGACGGACGGCTACTATGGCTACACCTTC
NA	NA	TRBV30	TRBJ1-6	CAWTNAGNSPLHF	TGTGCCTGGACCAACGCGGGGAATTCACCCCTCCACTTT
NA	NA	TRBV7-6	TRBJ2-7	CASSFRAGDYEQYF	TGTGCCAGCAGCTTTAGGGCAGGGGACTACGAGCAGTACTTC
once	NA	TRBV6-1	TRBJ2-1	CASRGRQSSYNEQFF	TGTGCCAGCCGCGGACGGCAGAGCTCCTACAATGAGCAGTTCTTC
NA	NA	TRBV7-9	TRBJ2-3	CASSDHRDTQYF	TGTGCCAGCAGCGACCATCGGGATACGCAGTATTTT
once	NA	TRBV5-1	TRBJ1-2	CASSSGDHRLASLNGYTF	TGCGCCAGCAGCTCAGGGGACCATCGATTGGCCTCGTTGAATGGCTACACCTTC
NA	NA	TRBV9	TRBJ2-2	CASSQEGRYTGELFF	TGTGCCAGCAGCCAAGAGGGCAGATACACCGGGGAGCTGTTTTTT